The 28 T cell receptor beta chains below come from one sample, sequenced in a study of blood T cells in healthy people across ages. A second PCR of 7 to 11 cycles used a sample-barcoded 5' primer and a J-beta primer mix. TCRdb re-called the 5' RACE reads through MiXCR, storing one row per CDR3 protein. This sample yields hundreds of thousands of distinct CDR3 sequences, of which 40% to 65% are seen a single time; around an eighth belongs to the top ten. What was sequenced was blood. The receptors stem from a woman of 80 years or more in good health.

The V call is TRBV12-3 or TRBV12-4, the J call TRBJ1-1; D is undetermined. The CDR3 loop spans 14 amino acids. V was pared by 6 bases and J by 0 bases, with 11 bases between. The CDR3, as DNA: TGTGCCAGCAGCCTAAGTCGGATGAACACTGAAGCTTTCTTT. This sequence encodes CASSLSRMNTEAFF.

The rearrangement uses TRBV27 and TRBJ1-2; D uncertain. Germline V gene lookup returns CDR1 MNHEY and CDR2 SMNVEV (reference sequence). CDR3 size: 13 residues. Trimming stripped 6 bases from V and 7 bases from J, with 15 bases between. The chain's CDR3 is CASRPADYSGYTF. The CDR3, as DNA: TGTGCCAGCAGGCCAGCCGACTACAGTGGCTACACCTTC.

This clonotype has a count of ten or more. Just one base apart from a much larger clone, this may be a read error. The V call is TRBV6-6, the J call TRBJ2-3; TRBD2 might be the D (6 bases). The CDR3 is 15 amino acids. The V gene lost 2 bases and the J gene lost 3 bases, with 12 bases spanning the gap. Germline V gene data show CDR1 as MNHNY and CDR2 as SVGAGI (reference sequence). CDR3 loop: CASSYGRAGTDTQYF. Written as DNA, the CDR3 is TGTGCCAGCAGTTACGGACGAGCGGGTACAGATACGCAGTATTTT.

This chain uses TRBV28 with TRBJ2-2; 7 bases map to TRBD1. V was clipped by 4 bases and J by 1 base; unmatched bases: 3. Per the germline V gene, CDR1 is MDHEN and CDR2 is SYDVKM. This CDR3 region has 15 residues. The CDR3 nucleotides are TGTGCCAGCAGTTCCGACAGGGTGAACACCGGGGAGCTGTTTTTT. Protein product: CASSSDRVNTGELFF.

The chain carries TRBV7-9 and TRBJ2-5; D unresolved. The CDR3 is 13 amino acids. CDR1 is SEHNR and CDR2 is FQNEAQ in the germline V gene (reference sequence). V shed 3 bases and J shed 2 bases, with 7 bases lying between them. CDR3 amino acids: CASSFVQQETQYF. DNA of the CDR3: TGTGCCAGCAGCTTCGTACAGCAAGAGACCCAGTACTTC.

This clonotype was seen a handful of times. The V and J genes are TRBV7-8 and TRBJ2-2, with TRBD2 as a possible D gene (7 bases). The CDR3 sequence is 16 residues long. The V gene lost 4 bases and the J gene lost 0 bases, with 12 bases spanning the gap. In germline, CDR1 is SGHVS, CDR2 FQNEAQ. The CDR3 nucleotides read TGTGCCAGCAGCTGGACGGGGGGCCCGAACACCGGGGAGCTGTTTTTT. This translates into CASSWTGGPNTGELFF.

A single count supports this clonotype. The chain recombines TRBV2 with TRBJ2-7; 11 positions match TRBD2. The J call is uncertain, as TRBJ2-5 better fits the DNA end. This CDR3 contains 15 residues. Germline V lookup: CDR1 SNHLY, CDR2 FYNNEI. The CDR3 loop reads CASSPTSGESETQYF. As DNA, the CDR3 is TGTGCCAGCAGTCCGACTAGCGGGGAATCAGAGACCCAGTACTTC.

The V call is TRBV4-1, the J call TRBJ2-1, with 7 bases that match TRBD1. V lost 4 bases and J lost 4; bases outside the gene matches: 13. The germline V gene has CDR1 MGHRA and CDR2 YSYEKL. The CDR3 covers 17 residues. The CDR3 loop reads CASSPKSTGSSYNEQFF. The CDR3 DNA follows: TGCGCCAGCAGCCCGAAGTCGACAGGGAGTTCTTACAATGAGCAGTTCTTC.

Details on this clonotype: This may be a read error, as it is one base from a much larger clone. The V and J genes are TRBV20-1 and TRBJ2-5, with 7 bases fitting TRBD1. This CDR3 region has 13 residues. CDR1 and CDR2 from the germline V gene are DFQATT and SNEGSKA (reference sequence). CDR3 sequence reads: CSATRGNQGTQYF. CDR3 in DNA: TGCAGTGCGACCAGGGGGAACCAAGGGACCCAGTACTTC.

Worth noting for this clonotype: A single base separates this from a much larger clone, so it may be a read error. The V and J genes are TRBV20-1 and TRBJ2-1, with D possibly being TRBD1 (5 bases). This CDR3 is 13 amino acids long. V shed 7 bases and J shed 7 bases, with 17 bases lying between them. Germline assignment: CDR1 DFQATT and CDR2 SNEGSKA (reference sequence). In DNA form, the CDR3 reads TGCAGTGTACTTTACGGTAAGGGGAATGAGCAGTTCTTC. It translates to CSVLYGKGNEQFF.

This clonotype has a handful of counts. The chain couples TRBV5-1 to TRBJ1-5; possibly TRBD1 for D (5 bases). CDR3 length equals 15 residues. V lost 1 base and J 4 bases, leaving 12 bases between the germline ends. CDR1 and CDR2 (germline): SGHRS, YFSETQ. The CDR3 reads CASSLLPDSNQPQHF. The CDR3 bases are TGCGCCAGCAGCTTGTTGCCCGACAGTAATCAGCCCCAGCATTTT.

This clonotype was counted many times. This CDR3 reads CSVGWSGADTQYF. CDR3 sequence (DNA): TGCAGCGTTGGGTGGTCCGGAGCAGATACGCAGTATTTT. V is TRBV29-1 and J is TRBJ2-3; the D is unclear. Germline lookup yields CDR1 SQVTM and CDR2 ANQGSEA. The CDR3 loop spans 13 amino acids. The V and J ends lost 4 bases and 4 bases respectively, with 12 bases between them.

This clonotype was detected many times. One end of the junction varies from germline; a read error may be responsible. The CDR3 spells CASSVGTPSYNEQFF. The CDR3 DNA sequence: TGCGCCAGCAGCGTCGGGACCCCCTCCTACAATGAGCAGTTCTTC. The J gene is TRBJ2-1, the V gene TRBV2; D is possibly TRBD1 or TRBD2 (5 bases each). CDR1 SNHLY and CDR2 FYNNEI come from the germline V gene. CDR3 length: 15 amino acids. The entire variable domain, with the rest obtained from reference TRBV2 and TRBJ2-1, is as follows: EPEVTQTPSHQVTQMGQEVILRCVPISNHLYFYWYRQILGQKVEFLVSFYNNEISEKSEIFDDQFSVERPDGSNFTLKIRSTKLEDSAMYFCASSVGTPSYNEQFFGPGTRLTVL.

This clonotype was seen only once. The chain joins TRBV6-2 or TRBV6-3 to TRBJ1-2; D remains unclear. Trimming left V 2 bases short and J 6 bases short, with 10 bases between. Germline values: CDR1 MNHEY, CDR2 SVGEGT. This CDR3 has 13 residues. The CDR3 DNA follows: TGTGCCAGCAGTTACGGCCTTAGAGATGGCTACACCTTC. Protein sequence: CASSYGLRDGYTF.

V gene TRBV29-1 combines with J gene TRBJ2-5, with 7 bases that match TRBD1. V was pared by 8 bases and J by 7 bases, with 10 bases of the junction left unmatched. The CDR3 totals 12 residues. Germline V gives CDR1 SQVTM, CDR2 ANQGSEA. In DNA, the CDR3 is TGCAGCATCCGGGACAGTCTGGGGACCCAGTACTTC. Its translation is CSIRDSLGTQYF.

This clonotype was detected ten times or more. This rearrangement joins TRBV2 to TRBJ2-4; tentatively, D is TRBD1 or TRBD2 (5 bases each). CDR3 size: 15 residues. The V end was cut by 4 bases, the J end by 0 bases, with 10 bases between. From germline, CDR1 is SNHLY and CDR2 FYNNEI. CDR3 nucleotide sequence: TGTGCCAGCAGTGTCCAGGGAGTAGCCAAAAACATTCAGTACTTC. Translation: CASSVQGVAKNIQYF. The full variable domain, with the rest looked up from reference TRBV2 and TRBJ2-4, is EPEVTQTPSHQVTQMGQEVILRCVPISNHLYFYWYRQILGQKVEFLVSFYNNEISEKSEIFDDQFSVERPDGSNFTLKIRSTKLEDSAMYFCASSVQGVAKNIQYFGAGTRLSVL.

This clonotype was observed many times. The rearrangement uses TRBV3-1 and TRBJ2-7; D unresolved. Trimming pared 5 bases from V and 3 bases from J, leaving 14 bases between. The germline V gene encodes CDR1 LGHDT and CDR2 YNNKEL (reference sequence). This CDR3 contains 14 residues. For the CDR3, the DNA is TGTGCCAGCAGCTTATCTGGGCTAGTCTACGAGCAGTACTTC. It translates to CASSLSGLVYEQYF.

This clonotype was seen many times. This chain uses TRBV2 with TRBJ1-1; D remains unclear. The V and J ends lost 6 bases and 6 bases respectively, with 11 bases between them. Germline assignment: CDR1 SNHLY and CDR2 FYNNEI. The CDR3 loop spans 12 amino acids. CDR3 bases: TGTGCCAGCAGGGTACCCGCCCCTGAAGCTTTCTTT. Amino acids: CASRVPAPEAFF.

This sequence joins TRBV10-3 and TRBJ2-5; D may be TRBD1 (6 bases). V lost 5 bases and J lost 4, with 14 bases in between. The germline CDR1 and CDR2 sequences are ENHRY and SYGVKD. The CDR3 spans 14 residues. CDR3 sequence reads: CAISPQGLGETQYF. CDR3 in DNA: TGTGCCATCAGTCCTCAGGGGTTGGGAGAGACCCAGTACTTC.

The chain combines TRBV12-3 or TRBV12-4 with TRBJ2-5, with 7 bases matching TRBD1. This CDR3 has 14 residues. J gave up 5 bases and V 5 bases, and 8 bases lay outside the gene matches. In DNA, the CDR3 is TGTGCCAGCAGTGCTCGACAGGGTAGCGAGACCCAGTACTTC. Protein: CASSARQGSETQYF.

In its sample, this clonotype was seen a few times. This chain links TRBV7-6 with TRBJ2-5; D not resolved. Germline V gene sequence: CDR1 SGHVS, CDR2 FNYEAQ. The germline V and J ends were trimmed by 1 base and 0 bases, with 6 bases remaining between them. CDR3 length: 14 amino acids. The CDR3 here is CASSLEANQETQYF. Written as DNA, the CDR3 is TGTGCCAGCAGCTTAGAGGCGAACCAAGAGACCCAGTACTTC.

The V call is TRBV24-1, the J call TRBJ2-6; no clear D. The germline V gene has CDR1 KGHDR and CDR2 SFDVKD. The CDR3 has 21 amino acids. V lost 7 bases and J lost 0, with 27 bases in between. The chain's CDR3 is CATRSPPRVSLPSSGANVLTF. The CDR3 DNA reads TGTGCCACCAGATCCCCCCCGCGAGTGAGCTTACCCAGCTCTGGGGCCAACGTCCTGACTTTC.

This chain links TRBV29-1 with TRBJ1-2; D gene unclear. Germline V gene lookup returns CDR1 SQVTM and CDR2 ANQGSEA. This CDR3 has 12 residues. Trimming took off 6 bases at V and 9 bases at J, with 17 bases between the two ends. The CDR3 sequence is CSVREEGGSYTF. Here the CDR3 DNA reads TGCAGCGTCCGAGAAGAGGGAGGGAGCTACACCTTC.

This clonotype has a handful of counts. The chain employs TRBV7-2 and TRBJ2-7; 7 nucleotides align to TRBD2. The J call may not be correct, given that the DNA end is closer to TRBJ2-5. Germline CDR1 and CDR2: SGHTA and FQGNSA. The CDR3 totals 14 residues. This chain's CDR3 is CASSLAGGFETQYF. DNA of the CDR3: TGTGCCAGCAGCTTAGCGGGGGGGTTTGAGACCCAGTACTTC.

CDR3 protein: CASSYAYPSYEQYF. DNA of the CDR3: TGCGCCAGCAGCTATGCGTACCCCTCCTACGAGCAGTACTTC. The V and J genes are TRBV5-1 and TRBJ2-5; D is unresolved. The last part of the DNA fits TRBJ2-7 better; the J call may be wrong. Germline V gene lookup returns CDR1 SGHRS and CDR2 YFSETQ. The CDR3 covers 14 residues.

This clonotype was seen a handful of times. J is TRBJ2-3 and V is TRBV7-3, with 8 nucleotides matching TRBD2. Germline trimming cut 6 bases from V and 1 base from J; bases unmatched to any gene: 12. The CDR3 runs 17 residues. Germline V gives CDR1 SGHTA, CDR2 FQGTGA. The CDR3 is CASRPGGLSTGTDTQYF. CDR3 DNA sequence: TGTGCCAGCAGACCGGGAGGGCTCTCGACGGGCACAGATACGCAGTATTTT.

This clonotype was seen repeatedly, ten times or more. The CDR3 DNA sequence: TGCGCCAGCAGCTTCATGACTAGCGGGAGGGACGAGCAGTACTTC. Encoded protein: CASSFMTSGRDEQYF. The rearrangement uses TRBV5-1 and TRBJ2-7; 14 nucleotides agree with TRBD2. The germline CDR1 and CDR2 sequences are SGHRS and YFSETQ. J lost 5 bases, V lost 2 bases, and 3 bases had no gene match. CDR3 length: 15 residues.

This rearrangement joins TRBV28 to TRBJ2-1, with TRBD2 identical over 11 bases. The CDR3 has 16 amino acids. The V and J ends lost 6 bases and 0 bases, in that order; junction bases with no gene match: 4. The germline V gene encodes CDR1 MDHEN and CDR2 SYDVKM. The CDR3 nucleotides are TGTGCCAGCAGAGCTAGCGGGGGGCCCTCCTACAATGAGCAGTTCTTC. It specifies CASRASGGPSYNEQFF.